This entry lists 9 T cell receptor beta chains sequenced from one sample in a study of neurological immune-mediated disorders. TCRdb recomputed calls from the 5' RACE reads with MiXCR, one row per CDR3 protein. Among approximately 16,000 distinct CDR3 sequences listed, roughly 20% were seen once. Sequencing input: PBMCs. The origin of the receptors is a man aged 45-65 years in good health.

This clonotype was recorded at least ten times. V is TRBV5-1 and J is TRBJ1-1, with a weak D call TRBD1 (6 bases). The CDR3 runs 16 residues. Between the trimmed V and J ends, which lost 2 bases and 1 base, there was a span of 15 bases. CDR1 SGHRS and CDR2 YFSETQ come from the germline V gene. The CDR3 here is CASSLGGTQGNTEAFF. The CDR3 DNA sequence: TGCGCCAGCAGCTTAGGGGGGACTCAGGGGAACACTGAAGCTTTCTTT. Full variable domain (rest looked up from reference TRBV5-1 and TRBJ1-1): KAGVTQTPRYLIKTRGQQVTLSCSPISGHRSVSWYQQTPGQGLQFLFEYFSETQRNKGNFPGRFSGRQFSNSRSEMNVSTLELGDSALYLCASSLGGTQGNTEAFFGQGTRLTVV.

This clonotype occurred many times. The chain combines TRBV27 with TRBJ2-2, with 7 bases that match TRBD1. The ends lost 10 bases at V and 6 bases at J; junction bases unmatched: 8. Germline-derived CDR1 and CDR2 are MNHEY and SMNVEV (reference sequence). The CDR3 contains 13 residues. Here the CDR3 DNA reads TGTGCCACCGCAGACAGGGCGGCCGGGGAGCTGTTTTTT. Translating gives CATADRAAGELFF.

This clonotype has ten or more counts. This rearrangement joins TRBV7-9 to TRBJ2-7, with D uncertain. V was pared by 1 base and J by 2 bases, with 3 bases between. The CDR3 is 12 amino acids. Germline assignment: CDR1 SEHNR and CDR2 FQNEAQ (reference sequence). The CDR3 protein is CASSLGTYEQYF. The CDR3 coding sequence is TGTGCCAGCAGCTTAGGCACCTACGAGCAGTACTTC. Drawing the rest from reference TRBV7-9 and TRBJ2-7, the complete variable domain is DTGVSQNPRHKITKRGQNVTFRCDPISEHNRLYWYRQTLGQGPEFLTYFQNEAQLEKSRLLSDRFSAERPKGSFSTLEIQRTEQGDSAMYLCASSLGTYEQYFGPGTRLTVT.

By sample share, this clonotype is medium-sized. This chain connects TRBV20-1 to TRBJ2-1, with 13 bases lining up with TRBD2. The CDR3 runs 17 residues. In germline, CDR1 is DFQATT, CDR2 SNEGSKA (reference sequence). The V and J ends lost 5 bases and 6 bases, in that order; junction bases with no gene match: 13. This CDR3 reads CSAPLPAGLAGRNEQFF. For the CDR3, the DNA is TGCAGTGCTCCACTTCCCGCGGGACTAGCGGGACGCAATGAGCAGTTCTTC.

This clonotype is medium-sized by share. The rearrangement joins TRBV4-3 to TRBJ2-7, with no clear D. Germline V gene lookup returns CDR1 LGHNA and CDR2 YSLEER. With 0 bases removed from V and 1 base from J, the gap between germline ends came to 4 bases. The CDR3 spans 13 residues. This CDR3 reads CASSQDGSYEQYF. The CDR3 region has the DNA TGCGCCAGCAGCCAAGATGGGTCCTACGAGCAGTACTTC.

By proportion, this clonotype is medium-sized. CDR3 DNA: TGTGCCAGAGGTCCGGGCACCGGGGAGCTGTTTTTT. Translating gives CARGPGTGELFF. This rearrangement joins TRBV2 to TRBJ2-2; D is ambiguous. Trimming took off 9 bases at V and 4 bases at J, with 9 bases between the two ends. The germline V gene encodes CDR1 SNHLY and CDR2 FYNNEI. The CDR3 totals 12 residues.

This clonotype was found a few times. This rearrangement joins TRBV5-6 to TRBJ2-7; tentatively, D is TRBD2 (5 bases). Trimming cost V 1 base and J 3 bases, with 14 bases left between them. The CDR3 runs to 15 residues. Germline assignment: CDR1 SGHDT and CDR2 YYEEEE. The DNA of the CDR3 is TGTGCCAGCAGCTTGAAGCGGAGAGGAGTCTACGAGCAGTACTTC. This gives the protein CASSLKRRGVYEQYF.

In its sample, this clonotype was seen many times. The CDR3 loop is CASSLSRVEKLFF. The CDR3 bases are TGTGCCAGCAGCTTATCGCGGGTTGAAAAACTGTTTTTT. The chain has TRBV7-2 and TRBJ1-4; unclear D gene. The germline gives CDR1 SGHTA, CDR2 FQGNSA. The CDR3 is 13 amino acids. V was trimmed by 2 bases and J by 7 bases, leaving 8 bases between them.

This clonotype was picked up many times. The chain joins TRBV9 to TRBJ2-5; either TRBD1 or TRBD2 may supply D (5 bases each). V gave up 0 bases and J gave up 1 base, with 10 bases separating them. Germline V gives CDR1 SGDLS, CDR2 YYNGEE. This CDR3 has 15 residues. The CDR3 DNA reads as TGTGCCAGCAGCGTAGGGGGGACCCCCCAAGAGACCCAGTACTTC. The encoded protein is CASSVGGTPQETQYF.